This T cell receptor beta chain was sequenced in a study of siplizumab effects on memory and regulatory T cells (dated by TCRdb to the late 2010s). A note on the overall study: The study examined how the anti-CD2 antibody siplizumab affects alloreactive T-cell subsets in allogeneic mixed lymphocyte reactions built from human PBMCs. On the study overall, not on this receptor specifically: Siplizumab significantly reduced the cumulative frequency of alloreactive sequences traceable to unstimulated CD4+ memory T cells. Because sequences at frequencies below about 10^-5 were poorly captured, only a minor fraction of alloreactive clones could be mapped back to unstimulated subsets. Whether proliferating Tregs from siplizumab cultures actually had suppressive function was not functionally confirmed. Greater diversity appeared to be present in unstimulated naive T cells than in memory T cells, and a substantial contribution to the alloresponse seemed to be made by naive cells. For roughly 75-95% of proliferating CD4+ or CD8+ clones, no naive or memory phenotype could be assigned. Of the alloreactive CD4+ clones that could be mapped, the Treg-derived share averaged about 63% with siplizumab compared with around 25% in control reactions.

The method behind the library was the immunoSEQ multiplex PCR assay. Roughly 10^5 TCR templates per sample were assayed on the deep sequencing platform. Genomic DNA extracted from sorted T cells was used for TCRbeta CDR3 sequencing. The original pipeline was this. The R programming language was used for clonal analysis of TCRbeta CDR3 data. Alloreactive CD4+ and CD8+ clones were defined by comparing unstimulated samples with post-reaction CFSE-low samples. Regulatory or non-regulatory origin was assigned to alloreactive CD4+ clones by matching of sequences to sorted unstimulated Treg and non-Treg repertoires. TCRdb stores this immuneACCESS table with in-frame sequences only. Part of the clones is absent; in the studies checked, under half of the shortfall reflects unresolved V genes, and no reason is known for the rest. The V and J calls and clone size come from that table; D and trimming were worked out from the DNA. The table for this sample lists 100,000 or so clones; about 90% of them were counted only once. The biggest ten clones account for approximately 0.71% of the sample.

Comment on this clone: It lacks a known antigen. No clone much larger than this one lies a single base away; base qualities are absent.

Sorted unstimulated T cells and proliferating T cells recovered from mixed lymphocyte reactions underwent TCRbeta CDR3 sequencing. Fresh whole blood from ten HLA-typed healthy donors was used as the source from which PBMCs were isolated. Unstimulated CD4+ regulatory T cells were FACS-sorted to map the origin of alloreactive clones. Based on the germline V gene, the CDR1 and CDR2 sequences are SGHRS and YFSETQ. CDR3 length: 13 amino acids, cysteine to phenylalanine. Only CDR3 DNA is held: 39 bases, read in frame from base 1. V is reduced by 0 bases and J by 4 bases, leaving a spacing of 6 bases between them.

The source of this sequence is a human donor in good health. Sequencing used Tregs sorted from blood. The rearrangement combines TRBV5-1 with TRBJ2-3, with no D gene named confidently. Here the CDR3 is given as CASSLAGPDTQYF. DNA sequence: TGCGCCAGCAGCTTGGCCGGCCCAGATACGCAGTATTTT.